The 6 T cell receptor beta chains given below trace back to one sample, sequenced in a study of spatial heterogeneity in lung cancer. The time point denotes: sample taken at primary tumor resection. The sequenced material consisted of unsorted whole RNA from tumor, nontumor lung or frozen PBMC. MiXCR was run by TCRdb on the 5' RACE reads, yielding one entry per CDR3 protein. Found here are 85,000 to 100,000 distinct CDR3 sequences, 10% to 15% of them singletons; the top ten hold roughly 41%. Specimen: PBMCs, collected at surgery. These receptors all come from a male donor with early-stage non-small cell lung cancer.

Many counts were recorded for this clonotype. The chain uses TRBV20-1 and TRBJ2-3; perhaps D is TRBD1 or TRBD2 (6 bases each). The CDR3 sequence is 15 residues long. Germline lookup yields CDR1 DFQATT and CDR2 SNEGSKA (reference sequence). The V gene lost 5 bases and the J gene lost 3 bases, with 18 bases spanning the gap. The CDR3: CSAGGWGRGTDTQYF. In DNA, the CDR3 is TGCAGTGCTGGAGGGTGGGGCAGGGGTACAGATACGCAGTATTTT.

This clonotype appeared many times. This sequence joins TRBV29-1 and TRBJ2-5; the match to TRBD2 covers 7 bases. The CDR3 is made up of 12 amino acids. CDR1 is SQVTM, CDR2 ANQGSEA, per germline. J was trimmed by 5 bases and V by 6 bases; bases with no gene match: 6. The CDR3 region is CSVRSGGETQYF. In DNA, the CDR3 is TGCAGCGTGAGGTCGGGGGGTGAGACCCAGTACTTC. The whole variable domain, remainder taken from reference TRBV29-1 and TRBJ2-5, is SAVISQKPSRDICQRGTSLTIQCQVDSQVTMMFWYRQQPGQSLTLIATANQGSEATYESGFVIDKFPISRPNLTFSTLTVSNMSPEDSSIYLCSVRSGGETQYFGPGTRLLVL.

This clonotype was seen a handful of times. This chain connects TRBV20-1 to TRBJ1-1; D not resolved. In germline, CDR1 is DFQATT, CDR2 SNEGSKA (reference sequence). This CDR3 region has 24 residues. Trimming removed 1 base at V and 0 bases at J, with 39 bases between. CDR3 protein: CSARAAGSAREGSLAMALNTEAFF. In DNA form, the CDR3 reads TGCAGTGCTAGAGCTGCCGGTAGTGCTAGAGAGGGAAGTTTAGCCATGGCACTGAACACTGAAGCTTTCTTT.

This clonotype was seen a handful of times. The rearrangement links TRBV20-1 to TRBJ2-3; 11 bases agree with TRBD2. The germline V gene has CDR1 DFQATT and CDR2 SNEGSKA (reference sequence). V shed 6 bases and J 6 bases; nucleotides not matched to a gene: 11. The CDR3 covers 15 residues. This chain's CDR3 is CSARASGGPVDTQYF. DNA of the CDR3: TGCAGTGCACGAGCTAGCGGGGGGCCCGTGGATACGCAGTATTTT.

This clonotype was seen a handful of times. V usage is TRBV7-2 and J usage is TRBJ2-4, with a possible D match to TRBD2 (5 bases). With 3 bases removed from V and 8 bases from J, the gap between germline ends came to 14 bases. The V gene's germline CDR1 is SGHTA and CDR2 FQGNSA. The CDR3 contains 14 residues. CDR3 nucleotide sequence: TGTGCCAGCAGCTTGGTGGAGGCTGGGGACATTCAGTACTTC. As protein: CASSLVEAGDIQYF. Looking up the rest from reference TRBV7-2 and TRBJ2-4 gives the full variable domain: GAGVSQSPSNKVTEKGKDVELRCDPISGHTALYWYRQSLGQGLEFLIYFQGNSAPDKSGLPSDRFSAERTGGSVSTLTIQRTQQEDSAVYLCASSLVEAGDIQYFGAGTRLSVL.

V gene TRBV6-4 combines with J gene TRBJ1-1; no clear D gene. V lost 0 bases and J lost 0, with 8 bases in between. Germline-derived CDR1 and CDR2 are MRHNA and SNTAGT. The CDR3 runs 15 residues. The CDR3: CASSDSGQMNTEAFF. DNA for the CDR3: TGTGCCAGCAGTGACTCAGGGCAGATGAACACTGAAGCTTTCTTT.